These 6 T cell receptor beta chains came from one sample sequenced in a study of blood T cell repertoires in COVID-19. The method was immunoSEQ multiplex PCR; TCRdb's version includes in-frame clones alone and lacks a portion of them. The sample has around 200,000 clones, 84% seen once. The sequenced sample was peripheral blood. The receptors come from a human donor in a cohort sampled during active COVID-19.

This clone came up a few times. Additional DNA sequences in this sample encode the identical CDR3. The chain links TRBV10-3 to TRBJ2-1, with D unclear. From germline, CDR1 is ENHRY and CDR2 SYGVKD. V was clipped by 5 bases and J by 7 bases, with 6 bases between them. The CDR3 totals 11 residues. The CDR3 sequence is CAISLGNEQFF. The CDR3 DNA reads as TGTGCCATCAGTCTAGGAAATGAGCAGTTCTTC.

V usage is TRBV18 and J usage is TRBJ1-4; weak D call: TRBD1 (5 bases). V was trimmed by 6 bases and J by 4 bases, leaving 18 bases between them. This CDR3 contains 16 residues. CDR1 and CDR2 from the germline V gene are KGHSH and LQKENI. The DNA for the CDR3 is TGTGCCAGCTCGCCTTACTCGGTCGGGGGTAATGAAAAACTGTTTTTT. Its protein product is CASSPYSVGGNEKLFF.

The chain is built from TRBV10-3 and TRBJ2-1; 12 nucleotides align to TRBD2. With V trimmed by 4 bases and J by 9 bases, 4 bases remained unmatched. The length of the CDR3 is 14 residues. The V gene's germline CDR1 is ENHRY and CDR2 SYGVKD. CDR3 in amino acids: CAISGTSGETEQFF. The CDR3 DNA is TGTGCCATCAGTGGGACTAGCGGGGAGACTGAGCAGTTCTTC.

A single count supports this clone. V is TRBV4-2 and J is TRBJ1-5; D unresolved. The germline V and J ends were trimmed by 0 bases and 3 bases, with 9 bases remaining between them. This CDR3 contains 15 residues. The V gene's germline CDR1 is LGHNA and CDR2 YNFKEQ. For the CDR3, the DNA is TGTGCCAGCAGCCAAGATACCGGGATCAATCAGCCCCAGCATTTT. Translation gives CASSQDTGINQPQHF.

The V gene is TRBV6-5, the J gene TRBJ2-7, with 9 bases that match TRBD1. Germline values: CDR1 MNHEY, CDR2 SVGAGI. CDR3 length: 14 amino acids. Germline trimming cut 8 bases from V and 7 bases from J; bases unmatched to any gene: 12. DNA of the CDR3: TGTGCCAGCCGCCGGGACAGGGCGACGGGAGAGCAGTACTTC. Protein sequence: CASRRDRATGEQYF.

V usage is TRBV3-1 (or the pseudogene TRBV3-2) and J usage is TRBJ1-4, with 9 nucleotides matching TRBD1. The CDR3 runs to 15 residues. CDR1 and CDR2 (germline): LGHDT, YNNKEL (reference sequence). V trimming: 3 bases; J trimming: 8 bases; junction bases outside the gene matches: 7. The CDR3 DNA reads as TGTGCCAGCAGCCACCCGGGACAGGGAGGGGAAAAACTGTTTTTT. Translating it yields CASSHPGQGGEKLFF.